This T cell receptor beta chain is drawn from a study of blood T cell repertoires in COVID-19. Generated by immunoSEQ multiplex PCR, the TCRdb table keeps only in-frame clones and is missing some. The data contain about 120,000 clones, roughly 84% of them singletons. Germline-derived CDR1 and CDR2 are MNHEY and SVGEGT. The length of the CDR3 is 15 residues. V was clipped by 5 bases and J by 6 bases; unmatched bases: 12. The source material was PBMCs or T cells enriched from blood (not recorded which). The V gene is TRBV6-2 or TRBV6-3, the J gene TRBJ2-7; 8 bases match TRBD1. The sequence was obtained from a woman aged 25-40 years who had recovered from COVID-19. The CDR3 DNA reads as TGTGCCAGCAGTAGATCGACAGGGGCGGGCGGCGAGCAGTACTTC. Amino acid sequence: CASSRSTGAGGEQYF.